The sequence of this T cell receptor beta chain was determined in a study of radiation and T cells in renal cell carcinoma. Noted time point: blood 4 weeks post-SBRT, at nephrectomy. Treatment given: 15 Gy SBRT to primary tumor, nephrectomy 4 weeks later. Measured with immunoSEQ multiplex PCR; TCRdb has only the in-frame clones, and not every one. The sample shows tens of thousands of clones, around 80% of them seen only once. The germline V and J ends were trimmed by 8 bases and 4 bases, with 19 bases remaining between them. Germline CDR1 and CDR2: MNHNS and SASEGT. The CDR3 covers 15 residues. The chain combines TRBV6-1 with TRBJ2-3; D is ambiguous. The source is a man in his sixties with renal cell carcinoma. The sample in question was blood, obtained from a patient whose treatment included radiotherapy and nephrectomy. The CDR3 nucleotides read TGTGCCAGCGTCCGGACCCTAGACCGCCCAGATACGCAGTATTTT. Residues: CASVRTLDRPDTQYF.